The 13 T cell receptor beta chains below come from one sample, sequenced in a study of T cells after posttransplantation cyclophosphamide. Sampled 1 year posttransplant, controls received myeloablative marrow transplants, methotrexate and a calcineurin inhibitor. TCRdb keeps only in-frame clones here, not all; method: immunoSEQ multiplex PCR. The table lists roughly 21,000 clones, 65% to 90% of them singletons. The sample was PBMCs, taken about 13 months after allogeneic stem cell transplant with calcineurin inhibitor and methotrexate. All receptors derive from a female patient aged 25-40 years who received an allogeneic stem cell transplant from an unrelated donor, was CMV-positive, and had acute and chronic GVHD. These T cells may partly come from the graft donor.

The gene calls are TRBV19 and TRBJ2-4; 8 nucleotides align to TRBD1. CDR1 and CDR2 (germline): LNHDA, SQIVND (reference sequence). The junction had 10 bases not matched to a gene; V was cut back by 6 bases and J by 3 bases. CDR3 length: 16 amino acids. In nucleotides, the CDR3 is TGTGCCAGTAGAAGACTGACAGGGGTGGACAAAAACATTCAGTACTTC. It specifies CASRRLTGVDKNIQYF.

The chain joins TRBV18 to TRBJ1-1, with D perhaps TRBD1 (5 bases). Germline loops: CDR1 KGHSH, CDR2 LQKENI. The CDR3 is 17 amino acids. V lost 0 bases to trimming and J lost 2 bases, with 16 bases between them. The CDR3 sequence is CASSPPLAGGANTEAFF. Here the CDR3 DNA reads TGTGCCAGCTCACCACCGCTGGCAGGAGGGGCTAACACTGAAGCTTTCTTT.

The chain couples TRBV10-3 to TRBJ2-7; 10 bases are shared with TRBD2. Per germline, CDR1 ENHRY and CDR2 SYGVKD. The CDR3 consists of 14 residues. V lost 5 bases, J lost 3 bases, and 4 bases stayed unmatched. CDR3 DNA sequence: TGTGCCATCAGTCTAGCGGGAGAACTCTACGAGCAGTACTTC. Translated: CAISLAGELYEQYF.

The chain is built from TRBV7-9 and TRBJ2-3, with a weak D call TRBD2 (5 bases). From germline, CDR1 is SEHNR and CDR2 FQNEAQ (reference sequence). Deletions cut 6 bases from V and 6 bases from J, with 10 bases between. The length of the CDR3 is 12 residues. The CDR3 sequence: CASRVEVDTQYF. CDR3 in DNA: TGTGCCAGCAGAGTGGAGGTGGATACGCAGTATTTT. Together with reference TRBV7-9 and TRBJ2-3, the CDR3 gives the full variable domain: DTGVSQNPRHKITKRGQNVTFRCDPISEHNRLYWYRQTLGQGPEFLTYFQNEAQLEKSRLLSDRFSAERPKGSFSTLEIQRTEQGDSAMYLCASRVEVDTQYFGPGTRLTVL.

The gene calls are TRBV9 and TRBJ2-2, with TRBD1 identical over 10 bases. CDR1 is SGDLS, CDR2 YYNGEE, per germline. V trimming: 4 bases; J trimming: 5 bases; junction bases outside the gene matches: 5. The CDR3 runs 15 residues. CDR3 sequence reads: CASSPRQGATGELFF. CDR3 in DNA: TGTGCCAGCAGCCCACGACAGGGGGCAACCGGGGAGCTGTTTTTT.

The chain is built from TRBV5-1 and TRBJ2-1; maybe TRBD1 (6 bases). The CDR3 is 11 amino acids. Germline V gene data show CDR1 as SGHRS and CDR2 as YFSETQ. V dropped 3 bases and J dropped 12 bases, with 10 bases sitting between them. CDR3 loop: CASSSQGRQFF. The DNA of the CDR3 is TGCGCCAGCAGCTCACAGGGTAGGCAGTTCTTC. Full variable domain (missing parts from reference TRBV5-1 and TRBJ2-1): KAGVTQTPRYLIKTRGQQVTLSCSPISGHRSVSWYQQTPGQGLQFLFEYFSETQRNKGNFPGRFSGRQFSNSRSEMNVSTLELGDSALYLCASSSQGRQFFGPGTRLTVL.

The gene calls are TRBV5-5 and TRBJ2-1; D perhaps matches TRBD2 (7 bases). The CDR3 sequence is 17 residues long. Germline-derived CDR1 and CDR2 are SGHKS and YYEKEE (reference sequence). V was shortened by 3 bases and J by 8 bases, with 24 bases between the two germline ends. CDR3 residues: CASSWPEGGAANHEQFF. In nucleotides, the CDR3 is TGTGCCAGCAGCTGGCCCGAGGGGGGGGCCGCCAATCATGAGCAGTTCTTC. The variable domain in full, with the rest retrieved from reference TRBV5-5 and TRBJ2-1, is DAGVTQSPTHLIKTRGQQVTLRCSPISGHKSVSWYQQVLGQGPQFIFQYYEKEERGRGNFPDRFSARQFPNYSSELNVNALLLGDSALYLCASSWPEGGAANHEQFFGPGTRLTVL.

J is TRBJ1-1 and V is TRBV7-2, with D hard to call. V was cut by 1 base and J by 1 base, with 16 bases left in between. This CDR3 region has 17 residues. Germline lookup yields CDR1 SGHTA and CDR2 FQGNSA. The CDR3 sequence is CASSLGGFGRQNTEAFF. CDR3 nucleotide sequence: TGTGCCAGCAGCTTAGGTGGGTTCGGCAGACAGAACACTGAAGCTTTCTTT.

This clone was seen only once. The CDR3 loop is CASSLNSGGHNEQFF. In nucleotides, the CDR3 is TGTGCCAGCAGTCTAAATAGCGGGGGGCACAATGAGCAGTTCTTC. The genes are TRBV7-9 and TRBJ2-1; 10 nucleotides line up with TRBD2. Losses at the gene ends were 6 bases for V and 5 bases for J; bases not matched to a gene: 7. Germline V CDR1 and CDR2: SEHNR, FQNEAQ (reference sequence). CDR3 size: 15 residues.

V and J are TRBV6-6 and TRBJ1-1; 9 bases agree with TRBD1. With 2 bases clipped from V and 5 bases from J, the junction kept 3 bases outside the gene matches. Germline V gives CDR1 MNHNY, CDR2 SVGAGI (reference sequence). The length of the CDR3 is 14 residues. The CDR3 DNA sequence: TGTGCCAGCAGTTACAAGGACAGGGGTACTGAAGCTTTCTTT. Translation gives CASSYKDRGTEAFF.

The rearrangement uses TRBV29-1 and TRBJ1-2; 8 nucleotides match TRBD1. Germline values: CDR1 SQVTM, CDR2 ANQGSEA. CDR3 length: 13 residues. V gave up 6 bases and J gave up 4 bases; unmatched junction bases: 7. The CDR3 region has the DNA TGCAGCGTACGTGAGGGGACAGGCTATGGCTACACCTTC. Translating gives CSVREGTGYGYTF.

There are a few counts of this clone. In the same sample, other DNA sequences code for this CDR3. The CDR3 loop reads CASSTPRTDNYGYTF. CDR3 in DNA: TGTGCCAGCAGTACCCCCAGGACAGACAACTATGGCTACACCTTC. The chain joins TRBV28 to TRBJ1-2; a weak D match, TRBD1 (6 bases). The CDR3 length is 15 residues. The germline gives CDR1 MDHEN, CDR2 SYDVKM. V gave up 5 bases and J gave up 2 bases, with 15 bases separating them.

The rearrangement links TRBV5-1 to TRBJ2-5, with D possibly matching TRBD2 (6 bases). The germline V gene has CDR1 SGHRS and CDR2 YFSETQ. CDR3 size: 12 residues. V was trimmed by 4 bases and J by 4 bases, leaving 8 bases between them. CDR3 loop: CASSGGLETQYF. The CDR3, as DNA: TGCGCCAGCAGCGGGGGACTAGAGACCCAGTACTTC.